The clone carrying this TCR beta chain was found once. The data are from a study of blood T cell repertoires in COVID-19. Background on the study: Specimens from acute and convalescent COVID-19 originated in the United States, Italy and Spain.

In the original workflow: Reference gene primer amplification yielded estimated nucleated cell counts. Data came from immunoSEQ multiplex PCR; TCRdb stores just in-frame clones and leaves some out. V and J calls and clone size are copied from that table; D and trimming were computed from the DNA. The table has fewer than 200,000 clones, roughly 89% seen once. The sample was peripheral blood. This TCR was sampled from a woman in her fifties or sixties with acute or convalescent COVID-19.

CDR3 sequence: CASGPPSGGSYNEQFF. The DNA of the CDR3 is TGTGCTAGTGGCCCCCCCTCCGGGGGCTCCTACAATGAGCAGTTCTTC. The rearrangement uses TRBV12-5 and TRBJ2-1; maybe TRBD2 (6 bases). The V end was cut by 6 bases, the J end by 0 bases, with 15 bases between. Germline V gives CDR1 LGHNT, CDR2 FRNRAP. The CDR3 has 16 residues.